Listed below are T cell receptor beta chains from one sample, sequenced in a study of blood T cell repertoires in COVID-19. Profiling relied on immunoSEQ multiplex PCR, and the TCRdb table lists in-frame clones only, not all of them. Among under 350,000 clones, around 83% were seen once, and the ten largest hold 3.6%. Sequenced material: peripheral blood. All receptors come from a man younger than 35 with active or convalescent COVID-19. Both conserved end residues are part of each CDR3. The D gene is left open where the match is weak. Size values are once, few and many counts, or a class for expanded clones, and some rows have none.

V gene	clone size	CDR3 length	D gene	J gene	CDR3 protein	CDR3 DNA
TRBV9	-	15	-	TRBJ1-1	CASSPRLRRSTEAFF	TGTGCCAGCAGCCCCCGGTTAAGGCGGAGCACTGAAGCTTTCTTT
TRBV27	-	16	TRBD2	TRBJ2-5	CASRSYSGGYQETQYF	TGTGCCAGCAGGTCCTATAGCGGGGGGTATCAAGAGACCCAGTACTTC
TRBV14	once	14	-	TRBJ1-2	CASSQGGLHYGYTF	TGTGCCAGCAGCCAAGGTGGGCTTCACTATGGCTACACCTTC
TRBV12-3/TRBV12-4	-	12	-	TRBJ1-3	CATSPSGNTIYF	TGTGCCACCTCTCCCTCTGGAAACACCATATATTTT
TRBV5-1	-	16	-	TRBJ1-4	CASSIRGPRGNEKLFF	TGCGCCAGCAGCATAAGAGGACCCCGGGGGAATGAAAAACTGTTTTTT
TRBV4-3	once	17	TRBD2	TRBJ2-1	CASSQPRTSDTYNEQFF	TGCGCCAGCAGCCAACCCCGGACTAGCGACACCTACAATGAGCAGTTCTTC
TRBV5-1	-	13	TRBD1	TRBJ1-6	CASMGQAGSPLHF	TGCGCCAGCATGGGACAGGCCGGATCACCCCTCCACTTT
TRBV6-1	-	17	-	TRBJ1-2	CASSARLVPETRYGYTF	TGTGCCAGCAGTGCCCGACTAGTTCCGGAAACTCGATATGGCTACACCTTC
TRBV6-5	-	15	-	TRBJ1-3	CASSYGGAIGNTIYF	TGTGCCAGCAGTTACGGTGGGGCGATCGGAAACACCATATATTTT
TRBV12-3/TRBV12-4	-	12	-	TRBJ2-7	CASSSQGDEQYF	TGTGCCAGCAGCTCACAGGGAGACGAGCAGTACTTC
TRBV5-1	-	13	TRBD1	TRBJ1-2	CASSLTGGDGYTF	TGCGCCAGCAGCCTTACAGGGGGTGATGGCTACACCTTC